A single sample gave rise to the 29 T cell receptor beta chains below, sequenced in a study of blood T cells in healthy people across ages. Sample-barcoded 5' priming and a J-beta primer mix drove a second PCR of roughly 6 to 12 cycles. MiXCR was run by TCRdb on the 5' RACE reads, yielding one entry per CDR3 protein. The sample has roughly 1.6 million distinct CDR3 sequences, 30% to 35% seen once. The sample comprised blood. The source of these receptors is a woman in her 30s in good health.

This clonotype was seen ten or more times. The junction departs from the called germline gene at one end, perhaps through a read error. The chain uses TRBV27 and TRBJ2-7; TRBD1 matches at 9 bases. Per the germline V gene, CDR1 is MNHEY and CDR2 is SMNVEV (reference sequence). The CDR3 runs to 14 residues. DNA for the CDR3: TGCGCCAGCAGCTTTGGGACAGGGATCTACGAGCAGTACTTC. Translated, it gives CASSFGTGIYEQYF.

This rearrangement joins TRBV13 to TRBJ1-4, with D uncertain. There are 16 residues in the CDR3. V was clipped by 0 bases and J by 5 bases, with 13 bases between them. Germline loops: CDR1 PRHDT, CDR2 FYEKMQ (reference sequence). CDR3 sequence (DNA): TGTGCCAGCAGCTTAGGATCGTACGGGAAGAATGAAAAACTGTTTTTT. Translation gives CASSLGSYGKNEKLFF.

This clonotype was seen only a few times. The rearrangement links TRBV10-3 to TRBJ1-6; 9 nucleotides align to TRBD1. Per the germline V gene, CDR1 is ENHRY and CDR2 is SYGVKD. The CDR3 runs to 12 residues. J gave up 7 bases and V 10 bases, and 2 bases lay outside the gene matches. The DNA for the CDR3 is TGTGCCAGCGGACAGGGGAATTCACCCCTCCACTTT. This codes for CASGQGNSPLHF.

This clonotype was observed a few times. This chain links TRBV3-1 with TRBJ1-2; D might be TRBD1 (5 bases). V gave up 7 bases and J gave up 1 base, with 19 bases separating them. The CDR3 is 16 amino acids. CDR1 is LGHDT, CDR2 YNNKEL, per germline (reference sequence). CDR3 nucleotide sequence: TGTGCCAGCACCAAGCGAGCAGGGTCGCATAACTATGGCTACACCTTC. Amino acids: CASTKRAGSHNYGYTF.

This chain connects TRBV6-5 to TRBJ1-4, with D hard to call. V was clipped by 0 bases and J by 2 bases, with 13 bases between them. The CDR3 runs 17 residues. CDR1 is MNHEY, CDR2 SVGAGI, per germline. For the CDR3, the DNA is TGTGCCAGCAGTTACTCGAAAAGTCGCAGGACTAATGAAAAACTGTTTTTT. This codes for CASSYSKSRRTNEKLFF.

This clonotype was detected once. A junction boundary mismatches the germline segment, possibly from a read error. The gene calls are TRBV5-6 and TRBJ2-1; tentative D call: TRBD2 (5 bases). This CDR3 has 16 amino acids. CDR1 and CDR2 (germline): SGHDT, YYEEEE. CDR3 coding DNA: TGTGCCAGCAGCGCGCCGGCCTCCGGGATCTACAATGGGCAGTTCTTC. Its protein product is CASSAPASGIYNGQFF.

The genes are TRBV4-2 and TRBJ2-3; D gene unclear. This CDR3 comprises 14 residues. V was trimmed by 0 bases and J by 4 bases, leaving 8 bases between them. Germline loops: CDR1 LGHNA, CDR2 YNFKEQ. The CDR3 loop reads CASSQEDRPDTQYF. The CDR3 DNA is TGTGCCAGCAGCCAAGAGGATCGGCCAGATACGCAGTATTTT.

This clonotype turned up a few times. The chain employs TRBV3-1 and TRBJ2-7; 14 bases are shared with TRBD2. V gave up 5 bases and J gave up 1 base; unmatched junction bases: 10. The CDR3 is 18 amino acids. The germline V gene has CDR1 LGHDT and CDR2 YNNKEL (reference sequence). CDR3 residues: CASSYSGTSGGPSYEQYF. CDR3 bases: TGTGCCAGCAGCTATTCCGGGACTAGCGGGGGACCATCCTACGAGCAGTACTTC.

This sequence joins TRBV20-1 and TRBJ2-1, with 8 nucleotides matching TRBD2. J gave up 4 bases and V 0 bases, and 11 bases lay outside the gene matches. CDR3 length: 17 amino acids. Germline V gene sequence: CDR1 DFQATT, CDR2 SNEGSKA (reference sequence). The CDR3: CSARDILRGGSYNEQFF. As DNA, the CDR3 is TGCAGTGCTAGAGATATTTTACGGGGGGGATCATACAATGAGCAGTTCTTC.

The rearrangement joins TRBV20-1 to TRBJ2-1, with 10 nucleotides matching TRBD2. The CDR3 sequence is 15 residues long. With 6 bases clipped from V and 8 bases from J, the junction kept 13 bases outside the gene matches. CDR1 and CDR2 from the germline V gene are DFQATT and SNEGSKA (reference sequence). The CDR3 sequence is CSASSSGSFNDEQFF. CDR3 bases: TGCAGTGCCAGCTCTAGCGGGAGTTTTAACGATGAGCAGTTCTTC.

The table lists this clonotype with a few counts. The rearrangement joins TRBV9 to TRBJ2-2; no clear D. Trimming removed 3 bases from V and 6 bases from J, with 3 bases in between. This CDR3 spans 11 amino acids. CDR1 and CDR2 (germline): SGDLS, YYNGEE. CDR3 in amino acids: CASSDPGELFF. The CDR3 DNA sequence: TGTGCCAGCAGCGATCCCGGGGAGCTGTTTTTT.

The CDR3 coding sequence is TGTGCCAGCAGTGAATATTCGGACAGGGGGCAAGCAGATACGCAGTATTTT. Translated: CASSEYSDRGQADTQYF. The chain recombines TRBV25-1 with TRBJ2-3; TRBD1 aligns across 11 bases. V shed 0 bases and J 4 bases; nucleotides not matched to a gene: 6. Per the germline V gene, CDR1 is MGHDK and CDR2 is SYGVNS. The length of the CDR3 is 17 residues.

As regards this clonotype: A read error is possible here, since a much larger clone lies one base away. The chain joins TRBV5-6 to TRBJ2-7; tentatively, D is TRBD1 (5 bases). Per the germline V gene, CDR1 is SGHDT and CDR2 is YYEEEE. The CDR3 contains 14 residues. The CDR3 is CASSLGGHSCEQYF. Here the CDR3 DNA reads TGTGCCAGCAGCTTGGGAGGACACTCCTGCGAGCAGTACTTC.

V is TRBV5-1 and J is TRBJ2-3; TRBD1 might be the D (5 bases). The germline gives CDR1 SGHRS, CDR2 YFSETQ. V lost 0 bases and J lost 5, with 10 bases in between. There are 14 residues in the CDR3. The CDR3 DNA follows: TGCGCCAGCAGCTTGGGGACCCAGGGAGATACGCAGTATTTT. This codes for CASSLGTQGDTQYF. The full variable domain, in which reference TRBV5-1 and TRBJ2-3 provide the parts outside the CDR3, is KAGVTQTPRYLIKTRGQQVTLSCSPISGHRSVSWYQQTPGQGLQFLFEYFSETQRNKGNFPGRFSGRQFSNSRSEMNVSTLELGDSALYLCASSLGTQGDTQYFGPGTRLTVL.

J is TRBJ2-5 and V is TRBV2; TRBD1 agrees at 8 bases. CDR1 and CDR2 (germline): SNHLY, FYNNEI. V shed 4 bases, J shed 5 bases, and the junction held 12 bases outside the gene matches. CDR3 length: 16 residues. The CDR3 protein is CASSVWLGQGRETQYF. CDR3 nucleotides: TGTGCCAGCAGTGTGTGGTTAGGACAGGGCAGGGAGACCCAGTACTTC.

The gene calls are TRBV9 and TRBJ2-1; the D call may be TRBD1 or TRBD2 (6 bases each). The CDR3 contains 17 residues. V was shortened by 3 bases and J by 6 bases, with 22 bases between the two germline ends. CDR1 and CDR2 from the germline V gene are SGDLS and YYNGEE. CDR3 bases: TGTGCCAGCAGCGCGCCCTGGGGGGCAGGCGGAGCCAATGAGCAGTTCTTC. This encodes CASSAPWGAGGANEQFF.

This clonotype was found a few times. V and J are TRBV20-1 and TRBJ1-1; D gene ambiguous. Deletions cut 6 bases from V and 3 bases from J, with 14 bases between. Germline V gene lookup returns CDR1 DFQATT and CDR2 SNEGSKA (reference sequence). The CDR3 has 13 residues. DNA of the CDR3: TGCAGTGCAGGACGGGGAGATCACACTGAAGCTTTCTTT. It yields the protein CSAGRGDHTEAFF.

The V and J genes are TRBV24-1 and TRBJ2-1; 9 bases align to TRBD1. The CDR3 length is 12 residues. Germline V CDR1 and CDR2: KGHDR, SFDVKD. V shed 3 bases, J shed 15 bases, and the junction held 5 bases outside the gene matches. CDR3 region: CATSDRDRDLFF. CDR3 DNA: TGTGCCACCAGTGATCGGGACAGGGATCTGTTCTTC.

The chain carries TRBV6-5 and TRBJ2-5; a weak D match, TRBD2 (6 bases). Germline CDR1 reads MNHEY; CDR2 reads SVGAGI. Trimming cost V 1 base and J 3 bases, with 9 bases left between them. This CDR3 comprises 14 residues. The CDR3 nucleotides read TGTGCCAGCAGTTACTATACGGGAGAAGAGACCCAGTACTTC. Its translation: CASSYYTGEETQYF.

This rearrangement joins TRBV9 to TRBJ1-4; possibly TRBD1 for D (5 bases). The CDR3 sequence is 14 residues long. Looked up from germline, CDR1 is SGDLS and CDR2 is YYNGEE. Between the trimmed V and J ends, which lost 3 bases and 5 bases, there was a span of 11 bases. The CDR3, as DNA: TGTGCCAGCAGCGCCGGGACGGAGAATGAAAAACTGTTTTTT. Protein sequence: CASSAGTENEKLFF.

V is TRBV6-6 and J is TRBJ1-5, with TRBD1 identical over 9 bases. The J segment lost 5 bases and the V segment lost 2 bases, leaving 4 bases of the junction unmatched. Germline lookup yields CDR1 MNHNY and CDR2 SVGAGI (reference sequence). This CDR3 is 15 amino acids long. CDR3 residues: CASSYQGQGDQPQHF. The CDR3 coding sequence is TGTGCCAGCAGTTACCAGGGACAGGGTGATCAGCCCCAGCATTTT.

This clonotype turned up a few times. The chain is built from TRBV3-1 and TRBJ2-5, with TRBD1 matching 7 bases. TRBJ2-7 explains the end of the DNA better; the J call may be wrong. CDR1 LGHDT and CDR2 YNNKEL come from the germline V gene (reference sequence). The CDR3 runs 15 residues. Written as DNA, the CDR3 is TGTGCCAGCAGCCAGCTGGACCAGGGGGTGATCGAGCAGTACTTC. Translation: CASSQLDQGVIEQYF.

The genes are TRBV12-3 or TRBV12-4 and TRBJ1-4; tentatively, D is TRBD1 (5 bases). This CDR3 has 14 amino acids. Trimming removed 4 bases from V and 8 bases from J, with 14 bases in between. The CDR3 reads CASSSGLEGEKLFF. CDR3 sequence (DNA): TGTGCCAGCAGTTCAGGGTTGGAAGGCGAAAAACTGTTTTTT.

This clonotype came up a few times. As DNA, the CDR3 is TGTGCCAGCAGTTCACAGGGTGGGGAGAACACTGAAGCTTTCTTT. This gives the protein CASSSQGGENTEAFF. This chain links TRBV27 with TRBJ1-1; TRBD1 might be the D (6 bases). Germline V gene data show CDR1 as MNHEY and CDR2 as SMNVEV (reference sequence). The CDR3 is made up of 15 amino acids. V was pared by 4 bases and J by 1 base, with 13 bases between.

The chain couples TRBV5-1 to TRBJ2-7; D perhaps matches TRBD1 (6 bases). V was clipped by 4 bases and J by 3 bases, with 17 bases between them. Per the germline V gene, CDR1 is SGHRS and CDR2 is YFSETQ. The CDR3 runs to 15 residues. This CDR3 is CASSPTTGSNYEQYF. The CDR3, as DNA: TGCGCCAGCAGCCCGACGACAGGTTCAAACTACGAGCAGTACTTC.

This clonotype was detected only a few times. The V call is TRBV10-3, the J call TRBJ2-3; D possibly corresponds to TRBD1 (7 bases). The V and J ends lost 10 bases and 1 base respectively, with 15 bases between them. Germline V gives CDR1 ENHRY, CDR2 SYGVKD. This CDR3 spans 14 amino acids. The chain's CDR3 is CATGGTERTDTQYF. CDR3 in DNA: TGTGCCACCGGAGGGACAGAACGCACAGATACGCAGTATTTT.

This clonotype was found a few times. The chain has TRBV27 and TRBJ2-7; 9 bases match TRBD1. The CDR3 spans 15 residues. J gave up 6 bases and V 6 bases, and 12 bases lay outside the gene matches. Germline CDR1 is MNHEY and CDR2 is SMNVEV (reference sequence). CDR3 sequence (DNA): TGTGCCAGCAGCGAACCAGGGACAGGGTGGGGCGAGCAGTACTTC. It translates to CASSEPGTGWGEQYF.

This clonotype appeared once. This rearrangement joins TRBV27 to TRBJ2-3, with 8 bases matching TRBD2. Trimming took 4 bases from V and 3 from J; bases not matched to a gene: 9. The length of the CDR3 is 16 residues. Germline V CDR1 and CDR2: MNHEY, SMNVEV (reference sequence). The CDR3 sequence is CASSWRGGLGTDTQYF. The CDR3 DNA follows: TGTGCCAGCAGTTGGAGGGGGGGACTAGGGACAGATACGCAGTATTTT.

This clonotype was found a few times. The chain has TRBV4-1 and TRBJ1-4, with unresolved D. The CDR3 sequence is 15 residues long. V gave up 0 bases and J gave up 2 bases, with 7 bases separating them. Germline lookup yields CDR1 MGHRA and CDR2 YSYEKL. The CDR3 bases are TGCGCCAGCAGCCAAGATGGGAAGACTAATGAAAAACTGTTTTTT. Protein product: CASSQDGKTNEKLFF.